This record looks at one T cell receptor beta chain sequence and its context. Its antigen is currently unknown. This specimen comes from a study of T cells expressing NK-cell markers. Study summary: The study sequenced eight donors, seven HCMV-seropositive and one seronegative.

The study's findings and limits: In a group of several donors, dominant NKG2C+ clonotypes represented about 1.0-8% of CD8+ T cells.

One entry per CDR3 protein, without DNA, is what TCRdb gives after re-calling the 5' RACE reads. This repertoire comprises roughly 180,000 distinct CDR3 sequences; its ten largest clones make up approximately 18%. This CDR3 spans 14 amino acids. Germline V CDR1 and CDR2: SGHRS, YFSETQ. Sequencing was performed on blood T cells: a sorted CD56 or NKG2C T cell subset, CD4+ or CD8+ T cells, or bulk PBMC T cells (not recorded which). The TCR was taken from a woman aged 18 to 69 in good health. The rearrangement uses TRBV5-1 and TRBJ1-1. The CDR3 sequence: CASSWNYGNTEAFF.